The 31 T cell receptor beta chains given below trace back to one sample, sequenced in a study of T cell responses to AZD1222 COVID-19 vaccine. The assay was immunoSEQ multiplex PCR, and TCRdb's table has in-frame clones only and misses some. The table shows some 150,000 clones, with approximately 93% occurring only once. The sequencing used peripheral blood, collected on day 0 of AZD1222 vaccination. The receptors derive from an adult in good health.

The V gene is TRBV6-5, the J gene TRBJ2-7; TRBD2 matches 9 bases. Germline V gene lookup returns CDR1 MNHEY and CDR2 SVGAGI. The CDR3 spans 14 residues. J lost 3 bases, V lost 1 base, and 1 base had no gene match. DNA of the CDR3: TGTGCCAGCAGTTACTATAGCGGGGGCTACGAGCAGTACTTC. Translation: CASSYYSGGYEQYF.

V gene TRBV27 combines with J gene TRBJ1-6, with 9 nucleotides matching TRBD1. The CDR3 contains 17 residues. V lost 3 bases and J lost 4; bases outside the gene matches: 7. From germline, CDR1 is MNHEY and CDR2 SMNVEV (reference sequence). The chain's CDR3 is CASSFYRDRAYNSPLHF. CDR3 coding DNA: TGTGCCAGCAGTTTTTATAGGGACAGGGCTTATAATTCACCCCTCCACTTT.

This clone was seen just once. This rearrangement joins TRBV2 to TRBJ1-6; D is perhaps TRBD1 (5 bases). The CDR3 runs 14 residues. Germline CDR1 SNHLY, CDR2 FYNNEI. V lost 6 bases, J lost 7 bases, and 13 bases lay in between. Here the CDR3 DNA reads TGTGCCAGCAGAGAGGGGACGGGCAATTCACCCCTCCACTTT. Its translation is CASREGTGNSPLHF.

The CDR3 DNA sequence: TGTGCCAGCAGCTCCGGGACACCCTATGGCTACACCTTC. Its translation: CASSSGTPYGYTF. This rearrangement joins TRBV5-6 to TRBJ1-2; D possibly corresponds to TRBD1 (6 bases). This CDR3 region has 13 residues. Germline V gene lookup returns CDR1 SGHDT and CDR2 YYEEEE. Trimming took off 3 bases at V and 4 bases at J, with 10 bases between the two ends.

The rearrangement uses TRBV14 and TRBJ1-6, with 7 bases that match TRBD1. V trimming: 4 bases; J trimming: 7 bases; junction bases outside the gene matches: 4. The CDR3 consists of 14 residues. Germline loops: CDR1 SGHDN, CDR2 FVKESK. The CDR3 sequence: CASSLGTANSPLHF. Here the CDR3 DNA reads TGTGCCAGCAGCCTCGGGACAGCCAATTCACCCCTCCACTTT.

The V and J genes are TRBV10-3 and TRBJ2-7; D is unresolved. CDR3 length: 13 amino acids. Deletions cut 2 bases from V and 5 bases from J, with 10 bases between. Germline CDR1 and CDR2: ENHRY and SYGVKD. CDR3 coding DNA: TGTGCCATCAGTGAGCGGCAAATTGACGAGCAGTACTTC. Amino acids: CAISERQIDEQYF.

The chain employs TRBV11-2 and TRBJ1-1, with D unresolved. Trimming shortened V by 5 bases and J by 11 bases, and 15 bases separated the two germline ends. CDR3 length equals 12 residues. Germline V gives CDR1 SGHAT, CDR2 FQNNGV. The CDR3 loop reads CASSQLRSGAFF. The CDR3 DNA is TGTGCCAGCAGCCAGCTCAGAAGCGGGGCTTTCTTT. Looking up the rest from reference TRBV11-2 and TRBJ1-1 gives the full variable domain: EAGVAQSPRYKIIEKRQSVAFWCNPISGHATLYWYQQILGQGPKLLIQFQNNGVVDDSQLPKDRFSAERLKGVDSTLKIQPAKLEDSAVYLCASSQLRSGAFFGQGTRLTVV.

The chain combines TRBV5-6 with TRBJ1-2; the D gene is possibly TRBD1 (5 bases). Germline CDR1 is SGHDT and CDR2 is YYEEEE. Trimming pared 2 bases from V and 6 bases from J, leaving 17 bases between. The CDR3 spans 15 residues. DNA of the CDR3: TGTGCCAGCAGCTTCGCGTCGTACAGGACTAATGGCTACACCTTC. Its translation: CASSFASYRTNGYTF. The variable domain in full, with the rest retrieved from reference TRBV5-6 and TRBJ1-2, is DAGVTQSPTHLIKTRGQQVTLRCSPKSGHDTVSWYQQALGQGPQFIFQYYEEEERQRGNFPDRFSGHQFPNYSSELNVNALLLGDSALYLCASSFASYRTNGYTFGSGTRLTVV.

This clone was recorded a few times. The chain has TRBV5-1 and TRBJ1-4; D gene unclear. The germline CDR1 and CDR2 sequences are SGHRS and YFSETQ. The V gene lost 2 bases and the J gene lost 1 base, with 6 bases spanning the gap. The CDR3 consists of 14 residues. CDR3 in DNA: TGCGCCAGCAGCTTCGGGGAAACTAATGAAAAACTGTTTTTT. It specifies CASSFGETNEKLFF.

In the case of this clone: The sample has other DNA sequences that encode this CDR3 too. The V and J genes are TRBV5-1 and TRBJ2-7; D may be TRBD1 or TRBD2 (5 bases each). The CDR3 sequence is 14 residues long. The V end lost 0 bases, the J end lost 1 base, and 8 bases lay between the germline ends. The V gene's germline CDR1 is SGHRS and CDR2 YFSETQ. CDR3 loop: CASSLAGGSYEQYF. The CDR3 region has the DNA TGCGCCAGCAGCTTGGCTGGGGGTTCCTACGAGCAGTACTTC. Together with reference TRBV5-1 and TRBJ2-7, the CDR3 gives the full variable domain: KAGVTQTPRYLIKTRGQQVTLSCSPISGHRSVSWYQQTPGQGLQFLFEYFSETQRNKGNFPGRFSGRQFSNSRSEMNVSTLELGDSALYLCASSLAGGSYEQYFGPGTRLTVT.

The V and J genes are TRBV13 and TRBJ2-7; D not certain. This CDR3 has 14 residues. The V end was cut by 0 bases, the J end by 3 bases, with 9 bases between. Germline assignment: CDR1 PRHDT and CDR2 FYEKMQ (reference sequence). The CDR3 sequence: CASSLGANLYEQYF. The CDR3 nucleotides are TGTGCCAGCAGCTTAGGCGCTAACCTCTACGAGCAGTACTTC.

V is TRBV7-9 and J is TRBJ1-1; D uncertain. Germline CDR1 is SEHNR and CDR2 is FQNEAQ (reference sequence). The CDR3 has 14 amino acids. V was trimmed by 2 bases and J by 0 bases, leaving 7 bases between them. The CDR3 region has the DNA TGTGCCAGCAGCTTAATTTCTCTGAACACTGAAGCTTTCTTT. The encoded protein is CASSLISLNTEAFF. Full variable domain (outside the CDR3, taken from reference TRBV7-9 and TRBJ1-1): DTGVSQNPRHKITKRGQNVTFRCDPISEHNRLYWYRQTLGQGPEFLTYFQNEAQLEKSRLLSDRFSAERPKGSFSTLEIQRTEQGDSAMYLCASSLISLNTEAFFGQGTRLTVV.

This chain connects TRBV9 to TRBJ2-5, with 8 bases fitting TRBD1. J gave up 0 bases and V 0 bases, and 4 bases lay outside the gene matches. This CDR3 region has 16 residues. The V gene's germline CDR1 is SGDLS and CDR2 YYNGEE. The chain's CDR3 is CASSVGDRLYQETQYF. In DNA, the CDR3 is TGTGCCAGCAGCGTAGGGGACAGGTTGTACCAAGAGACCCAGTACTTC.

The chain carries TRBV9 and TRBJ1-2, with TRBD1 identical over 8 bases. The CDR3 is 17 residues long. The V gene's germline CDR1 is SGDLS and CDR2 YYNGEE. V trimming: 1 base; J trimming: 7 bases; junction bases outside the gene matches: 15. The CDR3 coding sequence is TGTGCCAGCAGCGTACTTTCAACGCAACAGGGGGAGTTTGGCTACACCTTC. Its protein product is CASSVLSTQQGEFGYTF.

This chain uses TRBV2 with TRBJ1-4; maybe TRBD1 (5 bases). Germline loops: CDR1 SNHLY, CDR2 FYNNEI. This CDR3 comprises 13 residues. Trimming pared 7 bases from V and 5 bases from J, leaving 11 bases between. The CDR3: CASTGAGNEKLFF. CDR3 nucleotides: TGTGCCAGCACCGGGGCGGGGAATGAAAAACTGTTTTTT.

V usage is TRBV5-1 and J usage is TRBJ2-2, with 9 bases lining up with TRBD1. From germline, CDR1 is SGHRS and CDR2 YFSETQ. This CDR3 spans 15 amino acids. J gave up 6 bases and V 0 bases, and 3 bases lay outside the gene matches. CDR3 amino acids: CASSLVQGAAGELFF. The CDR3 DNA sequence: TGCGCCAGCAGCTTGGTACAGGGGGCGGCCGGGGAGCTGTTTTTT.

This chain joins TRBV5-4 and TRBJ1-1; 9 bases match TRBD1. CDR3 length: 19 residues. The ends lost 3 bases at V and 5 bases at J; junction bases unmatched: 20. Looked up from germline, CDR1 is SGHNT and CDR2 is YYREEE (reference sequence). CDR3 residues: CASSWDPGQGIGSLTEAFF. The CDR3 DNA follows: TGTGCCAGCAGCTGGGACCCGGGACAGGGTATAGGTTCCCTAACTGAAGCTTTCTTT.

This rearrangement joins TRBV9 to TRBJ2-1; no clear D gene. Germline-derived CDR1 and CDR2 are SGDLS and YYNGEE. The V and J ends lost 3 bases and 0 bases respectively, with 13 bases between them. The CDR3 contains 16 residues. CDR3 nucleotide sequence: TGTGCCAGCAGCGCCTCAATACAGAGCTCCTACAATGAGCAGTTCTTC. As protein: CASSASIQSSYNEQFF.

The J gene is TRBJ1-1, the V gene TRBV6-5, with D hard to call. V was clipped by 8 bases and J by 1 base, with 11 bases between them. This CDR3 has 13 residues. Germline V gene lookup returns CDR1 MNHEY and CDR2 SVGAGI. Here the CDR3 DNA reads TGTGCCAGCGGTCAGGCTACGAACACTGAAGCTTTCTTT. It codes for CASGQATNTEAFF.

The chain carries TRBV7-9 and TRBJ1-1; 7 bases align to TRBD1. The length of the CDR3 is 16 residues. CDR1 is SEHNR and CDR2 is FQNEAQ in the germline V gene (reference sequence). The trim removed 5 bases at V and 1 base at J, leaving 10 bases unmatched. Written as DNA, the CDR3 is TGTGCCAGCAGCACCATCAGGGGGGTTAAGAACACTGAAGCTTTCTTT. Its protein is CASSTIRGVKNTEAFF.

The V and J genes are TRBV27 and TRBJ2-1; 14 bases are a match to TRBD2. With 5 bases clipped from V and 8 bases from J, the junction kept 8 bases outside the gene matches. Germline lookup yields CDR1 MNHEY and CDR2 SMNVEV (reference sequence). The CDR3 is 16 amino acids. The CDR3 is CASSEGLAGVLDEQFF. CDR3 DNA: TGTGCCAGCAGTGAGGGACTAGCGGGGGTCTTGGATGAGCAGTTCTTC.

This CDR3 reads CASSPRQGEGQPQHF. CDR3 sequence (DNA): TGTGCCAGCAGTCCGCGACAGGGTGAAGGTCAGCCCCAGCATTTT. The rearrangement uses TRBV6-5 and TRBJ1-5; TRBD1 matches 7 bases. Germline CDR1 reads MNHEY; CDR2 reads SVGAGI. Germline trimming cut 5 bases from V and 6 bases from J; bases unmatched to any gene: 10. The CDR3 contains 15 residues.

The CDR3 DNA sequence: TGTGCCAGCAGTGAGAGCGGGACGATCCTCTACGAGCAGTACTTC. As protein: CASSESGTILYEQYF. The chain uses TRBV6-1 and TRBJ2-7; 7 nucleotides match TRBD2. Germline values: CDR1 MNHNS, CDR2 SASEGT. The CDR3 runs to 15 residues. Trimming cost V 3 bases and J 3 bases; bases outside gene matches: 8.

The rearrangement joins TRBV7-2 to TRBJ1-5; D ambiguous. The CDR3 has 16 residues. V gave up 1 base and J gave up 1 base, with 11 bases separating them. CDR1 is SGHTA and CDR2 is FQGNSA in the germline V gene. The CDR3 reads CASSLVSGRSNQPQHF. The CDR3 region has the DNA TGTGCCAGCAGCTTAGTATCGGGAAGGAGCAATCAGCCCCAGCATTTT.

The gene calls are TRBV7-6 and TRBJ2-7; TRBD2 matches at 10 bases. Germline-derived CDR1 and CDR2 are SGHVS and FNYEAQ. The CDR3 is made up of 15 amino acids. The J segment lost 1 base and the V segment lost 2 bases, leaving 2 bases of the junction unmatched. CDR3 residues: CASSLSGGESYEQYF. The CDR3 DNA follows: TGTGCCAGCAGCTTAAGCGGGGGGGAGTCCTACGAGCAGTACTTC.

The CDR3: CASSQGRNNEQFF. The CDR3 DNA sequence: TGTGCCAGCAGCCAGGGACGGAACAATGAGCAGTTCTTC. The chain recombines TRBV3-1 (or the pseudogene TRBV3-2) with TRBJ2-1; D might be TRBD1 or TRBD2, each matching 5 bases. Trimming took off 3 bases at V and 5 bases at J, with 8 bases between the two ends. The CDR3 contains 13 residues. Germline V gene sequence: CDR1 LGHDT, CDR2 YNNKEL (reference sequence).

The V call is TRBV7-9, the J call TRBJ1-6, with D unresolved. This CDR3 region has 15 residues. The V gene's germline CDR1 is SEHNR and CDR2 FQNEAQ (reference sequence). With 5 bases removed from V and 8 bases from J, the gap between germline ends came to 16 bases. CDR3 bases: TGTGCCAGCAGCACACGACACTCGGGCGATTCACCCCTCCACTTT. This gives the protein CASSTRHSGDSPLHF. Complete variable domain (other parts from reference TRBV7-9 and TRBJ1-6): DTGVSQNPRHKITKRGQNVTFRCDPISEHNRLYWYRQTLGQGPEFLTYFQNEAQLEKSRLLSDRFSAERPKGSFSTLEIQRTEQGDSAMYLCASSTRHSGDSPLHFGNGTRLTVT.

J is TRBJ2-7 and V is TRBV27; 7 bases align to TRBD2. The CDR3 extends over 17 amino acids. J gave up 0 bases and V 6 bases, and 14 bases lay outside the gene matches. Per germline, CDR1 MNHEY and CDR2 SMNVEV (reference sequence). CDR3 region: CASSLKTSLLSSYEQYF. CDR3 nucleotide sequence: TGTGCCAGCAGCCTTAAGACTAGCCTCTTATCCTCCTACGAGCAGTACTTC.

V and J are TRBV5-6 and TRBJ1-2; D is undetermined. The CDR3 loop spans 13 amino acids. The V gene lost 2 bases and the J gene lost 4 bases, with 9 bases spanning the gap. The V gene's germline CDR1 is SGHDT and CDR2 YYEEEE. DNA for the CDR3: TGTGCCAGCAGCTTAATGGCAAGCTATGGCTACACCTTC. It yields the protein CASSLMASYGYTF.

The chain combines TRBV19 with TRBJ1-1; TRBD1 agrees at 8 bases. Germline-derived CDR1 and CDR2 are LNHDA and SQIVND (reference sequence). J gave up 0 bases and V 1 base, and 7 bases lay outside the gene matches. The CDR3 is made up of 17 amino acids. CDR3 DNA: TGTGCCAGTAGTATAGTATGGACAGGGCGAATGAACACTGAAGCTTTCTTT. The encoded protein is CASSIVWTGRMNTEAFF.

This chain links TRBV2 with TRBJ1-6, with a weak D call TRBD1 (6 bases). V was pared by 3 bases and J by 6 bases, with 9 bases between. Looked up from germline, CDR1 is SNHLY and CDR2 is FYNNEI. The CDR3 contains 14 residues. This CDR3 is CASSDRGVNSPLHF. The CDR3 DNA reads as TGTGCCAGCAGTGACAGGGGCGTTAATTCACCCCTCCACTTT. Full variable domain (rest looked up from reference TRBV2 and TRBJ1-6): EPEVTQTPSHQVTQMGQEVILRCVPISNHLYFYWYRQILGQKVEFLVSFYNNEISEKSEIFDDQFSVERPDGSNFTLKIRSTKLEDSAMYFCASSDRGVNSPLHFGNGTRLTVT.